The present TCR beta chain was sequenced within a study of identical twins. The study, taken as a whole, reports: Reduced insertions were recorded for abundant cord blood beta clonotypes, with no such pattern in memory repertoires. Not following the same donors, the study drew its conclusions from cross-sectional statistical analysis.

Per the germline V gene, CDR1 is SGHAT and CDR2 is FQDESV (reference sequence). The CDR3 spans 15 residues. V was clipped by 5 bases and J by 2 bases, with 15 bases between them. Template switching created a universal primer site, and the cDNA included unique molecular identifiers. TCRdb re-derived calls from the 5' RACE reads in MiXCR, one entry per CDR3 protein. The profile covers about 1.7 million distinct CDR3 sequences, with around 29% appearing a single time and about 0.27% taken by the ten largest. This clonotype was found a few times. The antigen remains undetermined. The sample consisted of cord blood. This receptor was taken from a newborn girl in good health. The chain combines TRBV11-1 with TRBJ2-5; D is possibly TRBD1 (6 bases). The CDR3 sequence is CASSHEQGRQETQYF. The CDR3 region has the DNA TGTGCCAGCAGCCACGAACAGGGACGACAAGAGACCCAGTACTTC. The full variable domain, rest sourced from reference TRBV11-1 and TRBJ2-5, is EAEVAQSPRYKITEKSQAVAFWCDPISGHATLYWYRQILGQGPELLVQFQDESVVDDSQLPKDRFSAERLKGVDSTLKIQPAELGDSAMYLCASSHEQGRQETQYFGPGTRLLVL.